This TCR beta chain derives from a study of spatial heterogeneity in lung cancer. Looking at the study overall: At a median of approximately 22 months after resection, follow-up PBMC samples were sequenced when available.

TCRdb re-called the 5' RACE reads with MiXCR, one entry per CDR3 protein. The sample lists more than 95,000 distinct CDR3 sequences; more than 9% were seen once. The CDR3 spans 14 residues. Germline assignment: CDR1 SQVTM and CDR2 ANQGSEA. The V gene lost 5 bases and the J gene lost 7 bases, with 18 bases spanning the gap. This clonotype showed up many times. As to time point: blood at routine non-recurrence follow-up after resection. Whole RNA, which was extracted from tumor, nontumor lung tissue or frozen PBMC, was sequenced without any cell sorting. The sequenced sample was PBMCs, obtained at follow-up. This chain joins TRBV29-1 and TRBJ1-5; TRBD1 is a possible D gene (6 bases). The source of this sequence is a male donor with early-stage non-small cell lung cancer. The CDR3 bases are TGCAGCGTTACTACAGGGAGCTTTAGGCAGCCCCAGCATTTT. Residues: CSVTTGSFRQPQHF. Combining the CDR3 with reference TRBV29-1 and TRBJ1-5 gives the whole variable domain SAVISQKPSRDICQRGTSLTIQCQVDSQVTMMFWYRQQPGQSLTLIATANQGSEATYESGFVIDKFPISRPNLTFSTLTVSNMSPEDSSIYLCSVTTGSFRQPQHFGDGTRLSIL.